These T cell receptor beta chains were read from a single sample in a study of T-cell memory formation after mild COVID-19. TCRdb ran MiXCR on the 5' RACE reads and lists one entry per CDR3 protein. The repertoire holds around 200,000 distinct CDR3 sequences, with 10% to 13% as singletons. The source material was PBMCs or a T cell subset sorted from them (not recorded which). These receptors were taken from a man between 18 and 35 years old who had mild COVID-19 (a few samples of this study predate the infection). Cell type and time point are not known. The CDR3 runs from the conserved cysteine through the conserved F or W. The order of the fields is J gene, D gene, clone size, V gene, CDR3 protein, CDR3 DNA. The D gene is left open where the match is weak. Size is omitted from some rows. Given values are once, few, many or a class for expanded clones.

TRBJ2-2 | TRBD2 | - | TRBV5-1 | CASSLPRLAGGYTGELFF | TGCGCCAGCAGCTTACCCCGACTAGCGGGGGGTTACACCGGGGAGCTGTTTTTT
TRBJ2-5 | TRBD2 | few | TRBV5-4 | CASSLKLAGVETQYF | TGTGCCAGCAGCTTGAAACTAGCGGGGGTAGAGACCCAGTACTTC
TRBJ1-5 | - | few | TRBV10-3 | CAISDEQGHQPQHF | TGTGCCATCAGTGATGAACAGGGACACCAGCCCCAGCATTTT
TRBJ1-4 | - | many | TRBV27 | CASSPVWATNEKLFF | TGTGCCAGCAGCCCCGTTTGGGCAACTAATGAAAAACTGTTTTTT
TRBJ1-5 | - | - | TRBV6-6 | CASSRGPAAGQPQHF | TGTGCCAGCAGTCGGGGACCGGCGGCGGGTCAGCCCCAGCATTTT
TRBJ2-1 | - | - | TRBV27 | CASTVDISSYNEQFF | TGTGCCAGCACCGTCGACATCAGCTCCTACAATGAGCAGTTCTTC
TRBJ2-2 | - | - | TRBV7-2 | CASSPVVGLWTGELFF | TGTGCCAGCAGTCCCGTCGTTGGGCTGTGGACCGGGGAGCTGTTTTTT
TRBJ1-1 | - | few | TRBV20-1 | CSAVGGAGNTEAFF | TGCAGTGCGGTGGGGGGCGCAGGGAACACTGAAGCTTTCTTT
TRBJ2-5 | TRBD1 | - | TRBV6-2/TRBV6-3 | CASSQRQGPLAETQYF | TGTGCCAGCAGCCAAAGACAGGGCCCCTTAGCGGAGACCCAGTACTTC
TRBJ1-4 | TRBD1 | few | TRBV12-3/TRBV12-4 | CASGKPGQGFDEKLFF | TGTGCCAGCGGTAAACCGGGACAGGGGTTTGATGAAAAACTGTTTTTT
TRBJ2-5 | - | - | TRBV7-2 | CASSLGVIQETQYF | TGTGCCAGCAGCTTAGGGGTTATTCAAGAGACCCAGTACTTC
TRBJ2-4 | - | many | TRBV6-6 | CASSPPTETKNIQYF | TGTGCCAGCAGTCCGCCTACAGAAACCAAAAACATTCAGTACTTC
TRBJ2-5 | - | - | TRBV20-1 | CSASVAEETQYF | TGCAGTGCTAGCGTGGCAGAAGAGACCCAGTACTTC
TRBJ1-6 | - | few | TRBV4-2 | CASSQALGQLNSPLHF | TGTGCCAGCAGCCAAGCCCTTGGACAGCTTAATTCACCCCTCCACTTT
TRBJ2-5 | - | many | TRBV5-1 | CASNGNQETQYF | TGCGCCAGCAATGGAAACCAAGAGACCCAGTACTTC